This T cell receptor beta chain was documented in a study of T-cell reconstitution after alpha-beta-depleted transplantation in children (dated by TCRdb to 2015 to 2016). The study in broad terms: T-cell immune reconstitution after TCRalphabeta/CD19-depleted allogeneic hematopoietic cell transplantation in children was quantitatively tracked in the study by means of TCR repertoire profiling.

Library creation used PCR. TCRdb names Illumina HiSeq 2500 as the instrument used. To normalize quantification of the TCRbeta repertoire, the TCR libraries were built with molecular barcoding that relied on unique molecular identifiers. In TCRdb, the public reads were trimmed at Q25 with fastp and aligned with MiXCR, with productive beta chains retained. Rows are unified per CDR3 protein, each entry keeping the most common DNA and genes. The table for this sample lists approximately 250,000 distinct CDR3 sequences; about 25% of them were counted only once. In total, the top ten clones hold about 2.5% of the sample. In the paper's terms, the treatment or condition label means: allogeneic hematopoietic cell transplantation with graft depleted of TCRalphabeta T cells and CD19 B cells. Transplant recipients were children who received TCRalphabeta/CD19-depleted allogeneic hematopoietic cell grafts. Points the paper makes about the study in general: The frequencies of hyperexpanded clones fell over the following months, and after one year, T-cell counts and TCRbeta diversity were mostly attributed to newly produced T cells. In some patients, high TCRbeta diversity at day 60 was attributed to recipient T cells and intrathymic progenitors that had survived conditioning. The apparently early recovery of alphabetaT-cell counts about two months after transplant reportedly depended on only several hundred rapidly expanded clones that came from non-depleted graft cells.

The germline V and J ends show losses of 4 bases and 0 bases respectively, and no gene match explains 5 bases of the junction. The CDR3 runs 14 residues from the cysteine to the phenylalanine. CDR3 DNA only is kept here, 42 bases in frame from base 1. CDR1 SQVTM and CDR2 ANQGSEA were looked up in the germline V gene. In its sample, this clonotype was seen many times. There is no known antigen for this receptor. No base qualities exist here, and no much larger clone lies one base off it. The rearranged chain carries TRBV29-1 and TRBJ1-2, and 7 junction bases match TRBD1. The sequencing used PBMCs, collected before TCRalphabeta/CD19-depleted stem cell transplant. This receptor was obtained from a girl aged 2 to 10 with Fanconi anemia, due to receive a stem cell transplant. In nucleotides, the sequence is TGCAGCGTTGGACAGGGTGAGGCTAACTATGGCTACACCTTC. This translates into CSVGQGEANYGYTF.